These 9 T cell receptor beta chains were all obtained from the same sample, sequenced in a study of cytomegalovirus exposure and HLA in healthy donors. Profiling relied on immunoSEQ multiplex PCR, and the TCRdb table lists in-frame clones only, not all of them. The sample has about 330,000 clones; roughly 88% are singletons. The specimen was PBMCs. Source of these receptors: a young woman in good health and CMV-seronegative.

This clone has only one observation. The V gene is TRBV19, the J gene TRBJ2-3, with 7 bases that match TRBD1. Germline V gives CDR1 LNHDA, CDR2 SQIVND (reference sequence). Losses at the gene ends were 9 bases for V and 7 bases for J; bases not matched to a gene: 16. The CDR3 consists of 15 residues. This CDR3 is CARPQTPRGLYTQYF. CDR3 DNA sequence: TGTGCCAGGCCACAAACCCCCAGGGGGTTGTATACGCAGTATTTT.

This clone was counted a single time. This chain connects TRBV19 to TRBJ1-2, with D possibly matching TRBD1 (6 bases). V was cut by 8 bases and J by 2 bases, with 18 bases left in between. This CDR3 is built from 15 residues. CDR1 is LNHDA and CDR2 is SQIVND in the germline V gene (reference sequence). The CDR3 reads CASASGQLLNYGYTF. The CDR3 bases are TGTGCCAGTGCCTCCGGACAGCTCCTAAACTATGGCTACACCTTC. The whole variable domain, remainder taken from reference TRBV19 and TRBJ1-2, is DGGITQSPKYLFRKEGQNVTLSCEQNLNHDAMYWYRQDPGQGLRLIYYSQIVNDFQKGDIAEGYSVSREKKESFPLTVTSAQKNPTAFYLCASASGQLLNYGYTFGSGTRLTVV.

The CDR3 here is CASSYNRFVREQYF. The DNA for the CDR3 is TGTGCCAGCAGTTACAACCGCTTCGTCAGGGAGCAGTACTTC. The V call is TRBV6-5, the J call TRBJ2-7; D is unclear. This CDR3 is 14 amino acids long. V lost 2 bases and J 7 bases, leaving 15 bases between the germline ends. Germline CDR1 is MNHEY and CDR2 is SVGAGI.

V is TRBV10-3 and J is TRBJ2-3; TRBD2 aligns across 8 bases. J gave up 1 base and V 11 bases, and 2 bases lay outside the gene matches. The germline V gene encodes CDR1 ENHRY and CDR2 SYGVKD. CDR3 length: 12 amino acids. The CDR3 DNA follows: TGTGCCGCGGGACTAGGCACAGATACGCAGTATTTT. Its translation is CAAGLGTDTQYF.

The rearrangement links TRBV30 to TRBJ2-7; unclear D gene. V lost 2 bases and J lost 0, with 5 bases in between. Germline CDR1 GTSNPN, CDR2 SVGIG (reference sequence). This CDR3 comprises 12 residues. CDR3 loop: CAWSPDSYEQYF. As DNA, the CDR3 is TGTGCCTGGAGTCCAGACTCCTACGAGCAGTACTTC.

A single count supports this clone. The chain is built from TRBV5-4 and TRBJ2-5, with 7 positions matching TRBD1. V gave up 0 bases and J gave up 1 base; unmatched junction bases: 6. The CDR3 runs 16 residues. CDR1 SGHNT and CDR2 YYREEE come from the germline V gene (reference sequence). The CDR3 spells CASSLAPGQTQETQYF. As DNA, the CDR3 is TGTGCCAGCAGCTTGGCACCGGGACAGACCCAAGAGACCCAGTACTTC.

CDR3 protein: CASTADKGSGQPQHF. CDR3 coding DNA: TGTGCCAGCACCGCGGATAAAGGAAGTGGTCAGCCCCAGCATTTT. The rearrangement uses TRBV18 and TRBJ1-5, with D uncertain. Germline lookup yields CDR1 KGHSH and CDR2 LQKENI. Trimming pared 8 bases from V and 6 bases from J, leaving 20 bases between. The CDR3 has 15 residues.

This chain connects TRBV2 to TRBJ2-1; 10 positions match TRBD1. Germline CDR1 SNHLY, CDR2 FYNNEI. Trimming took 6 bases from V and 0 from J; bases not matched to a gene: 8. This CDR3 spans 17 amino acids. CDR3 DNA sequence: TGTGCCAGCAGATCCCGGACAGGGGGTACCTCCTACAATGAGCAGTTCTTC. This codes for CASRSRTGGTSYNEQFF. The full variable domain, completed using reference TRBV2 and TRBJ2-1, is EPEVTQTPSHQVTQMGQEVILRCVPISNHLYFYWYRQILGQKVEFLVSFYNNEISEKSEIFDDQFSVERPDGSNFTLKIRSTKLEDSAMYFCASRSRTGGTSYNEQFFGPGTRLTVL.

The CDR3 coding sequence is TGTGCCAGTAGTATCGACAGGGATGAGACCCAGTACTTC. Its translation is CASSIDRDETQYF. V usage is TRBV19 and J usage is TRBJ2-5; 7 bases fit TRBD1. V shed 3 bases and J 5 bases; nucleotides not matched to a gene: 3. Germline CDR1 and CDR2: LNHDA and SQIVND (reference sequence). The CDR3 sequence is 13 residues long.